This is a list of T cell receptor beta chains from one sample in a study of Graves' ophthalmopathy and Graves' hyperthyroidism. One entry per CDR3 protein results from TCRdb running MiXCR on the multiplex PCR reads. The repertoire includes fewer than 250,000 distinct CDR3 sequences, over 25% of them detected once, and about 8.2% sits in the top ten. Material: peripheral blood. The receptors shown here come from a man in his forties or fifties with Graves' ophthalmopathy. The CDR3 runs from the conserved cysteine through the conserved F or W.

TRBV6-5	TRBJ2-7	CASRLAGGQNEQYF
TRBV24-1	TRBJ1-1	CATSDPSLNTEAFF
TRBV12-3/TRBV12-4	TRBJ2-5	CASSSGSWETQYF
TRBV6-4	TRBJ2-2	CASIQGTGGLFF
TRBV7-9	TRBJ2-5	CASSSTPFQTQYF
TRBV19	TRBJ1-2	CASSSAGTGIYGYTF
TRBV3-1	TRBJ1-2	CASSQDEGVGYTF
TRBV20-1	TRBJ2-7	CSARDGAQPTYEQYF
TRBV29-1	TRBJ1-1	CSVEDGGGLNTEAFF
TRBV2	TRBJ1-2	CASSEGTGRVYGYTF
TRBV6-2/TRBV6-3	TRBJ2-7	CASVSSGGAYEQYF
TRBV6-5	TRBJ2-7	CASSHKGQGPYEQYF
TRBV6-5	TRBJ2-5	CASSFGWGTQETQYF
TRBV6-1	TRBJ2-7	CASSEENVNEQYF
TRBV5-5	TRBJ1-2	CASSQWTGDNYGYTF
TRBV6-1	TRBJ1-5	CASSGWDSETMYSNQPQHF
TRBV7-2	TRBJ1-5	CASSPGTDSNQPQHF
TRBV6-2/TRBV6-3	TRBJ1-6	CASSPQPDAYSPLHF
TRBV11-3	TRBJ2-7	CASSWDWMSSYEQYF
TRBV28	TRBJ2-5	CATRKQGETQYF
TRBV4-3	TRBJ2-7	CASSQDPQVISYEQYF
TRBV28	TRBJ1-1	CASSPHSGRWNTEAFF
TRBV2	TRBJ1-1	CASSARPTGDTEAFF
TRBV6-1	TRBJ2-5	CASSQEETRYF
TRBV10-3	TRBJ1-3	CATTTGEGNTIYF
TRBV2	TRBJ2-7	CASSDGSDSYEQYF
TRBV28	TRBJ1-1	CASSLQGLAGNTEAFF
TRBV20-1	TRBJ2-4	CSARGDGLAGVSKNIQYF
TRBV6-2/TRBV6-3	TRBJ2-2	CASSRGPNTGELFF
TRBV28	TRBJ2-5	CASSLLGLQETQYF
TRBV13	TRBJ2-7	CASSFGLKGEQYF
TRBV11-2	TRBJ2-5	CASSRGAYQETQYF
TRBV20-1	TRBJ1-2	CSARDEGNGYTF
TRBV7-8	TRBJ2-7	CASSTSRDNYEQYF
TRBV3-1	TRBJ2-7	CASSSEGQSPWEQYF
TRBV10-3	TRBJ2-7	CASSERADEQYF
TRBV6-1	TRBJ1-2	CASSEGGHYGYTF
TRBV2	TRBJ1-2	CASSDQGFGGYTF
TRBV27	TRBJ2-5	CASSLSRGGETQYF
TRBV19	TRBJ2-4	CASSIDPRGGTKNIQYF
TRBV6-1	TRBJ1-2	CASSEATGGSYGYTF
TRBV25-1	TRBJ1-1	CASSVPGWGDAEAFF
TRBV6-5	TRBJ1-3	CASGYLPYDF
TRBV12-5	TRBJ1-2	CASGNNPLLGYTF
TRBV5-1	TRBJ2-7	CASSLSGGAVYEQYF
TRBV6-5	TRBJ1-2	CASSYRPGHGYTF
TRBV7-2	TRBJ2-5	CASSLDQASGLNAQYF
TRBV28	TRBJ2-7	CASSPTGSEQYF